The rows below give T cell receptor beta chains drawn from one sample of a study of blood T cell repertoires in COVID-19. The data were produced by immunoSEQ multiplex PCR, yet TCRdb's version contains in-frame clones alone and is incomplete. The sample yields about 210,000 clones, around 84% seen once. The sequenced material came from PBMCs or T cells enriched from blood (not recorded which). These receptors all come from a man aged 30 to 45 with acute COVID-19. CDR3s include the opening cysteine and the closing phenylalanine or tryptophan. The order of the fields is V gene, clone size, J gene, D gene, CDR3 protein, CDR3 DNA. A D gene is named only where the DNA matches it firmly. Size tells how often a clone was seen (once, few, many) or the class of an expanded clone, and some rows leave it out.

TRBV6-5	.	TRBJ1-1	TRBD1	CASSRDSPGNTEAFF	TGTGCCAGCAGTCGGGACAGCCCCGGGAACACTGAAGCTTTCTTT
TRBV12-3/TRBV12-4	.	TRBJ2-5	TRBD1	CASSPGQKETQYF	TGTGCCAGCAGTCCGGGACAGAAAGAGACCCAGTACTTC
TRBV12-3/TRBV12-4	.	TRBJ2-3	TRBD1	CASRGQTDTQYF	TGTGCCAGCAGGGGACAGACAGATACGCAGTATTTT
TRBV5-6	.	TRBJ2-7	.	CASSLFPQAYAYEQYF	TGTGCCAGCAGCTTGTTCCCCCAGGCTTATGCCTACGAGCAGTACTTC
TRBV6-7	.	TRBJ1-5	TRBD1	CASSYSGQNSNQPQHF	TGTGCCAGCAGTTACTCGGGACAGAATAGCAATCAGCCCCAGCATTTT
TRBV21-1	.	TRBJ2-3	.	CASSKKNSNFRGHRCPDTQYF	TGTGCCAGCAGCAAAAAAAATTCCAACTTCAGGGGCCATCGCTGCCCAGATACGCAGTATTTT
TRBV24-1	.	TRBJ2-1	TRBD1	CATSDSSGTANEQFF	TGTGCCACCAGTGATTCTTCGGGGACAGCCAATGAGCAGTTCTTC
TRBV4-2	once	TRBJ1-2	.	CASSQEWGGSYYGYTF	TGTGCCAGCAGCCAAGAATGGGGCGGGAGTTATTATGGCTACACCTTC
TRBV2	.	TRBJ1-4	.	CASFLNVGRDEKLFF	TGTGCCAGCTTCTTAAACGTCGGCAGGGATGAAAAACTGTTTTTT
TRBV3-1/TRBV3-2	few	TRBJ2-5	.	CASSQAQETQYF	TGTGCCAGCAGCCAAGCTCAAGAGACCCAGTACTTC
TRBV28	.	TRBJ1-4	.	CASSRESGKEKLFF	TGTGCCAGCAGTCGAGAGTCAGGGAAGGAAAAACTGTTTTTT
TRBV3-1/TRBV3-2	.	TRBJ1-6	.	CASSQGFSGNSPLHF	TGTGCCAGCAGCCAAGGATTTTCGGGAAATTCACCCCTCCACTTT
TRBV6-5	.	TRBJ1-3	.	CASSQQGSSGNTIYF	TGTGCCAGCAGTCAACAGGGCTCCTCTGGAAACACCATATATTTT
TRBV6-4	.	TRBJ1-6	TRBD1	CASSDSGQGASPLHF	TGTGCCAGCAGTGACTCCGGACAGGGGGCTTCACCCCTCCACTTT
TRBV11-2	.	TRBJ1-4	.	CASSVSINEKLFF	TGTGCCAGCAGCGTCAGTATTAATGAAAAACTGTTTTTT
TRBV29-1	.	TRBJ2-7	TRBD2	CSAALAGRVEQYF	TGCAGCGCAGCACTAGCGGGGAGGGTCGAGCAGTACTTC
TRBV9	.	TRBJ2-5	.	CASSPQQELRETQYF	TGTGCCAGCAGCCCCCAACAGGAGTTGCGAGAGACCCAGTACTTC
TRBV7-6	.	TRBJ2-1	TRBD2	CASSPGGAGRNEQFF	TGTGCCAGCAGCCCCGGGGGGGCAGGGAGGAATGAGCAGTTCTTC
TRBV5-1	.	TRBJ2-2	.	CASSSLASNTGELFF	TGCGCCAGCAGCTCCCTGGCCTCGAACACCGGGGAGCTGTTTTTT
TRBV27	.	TRBJ1-6	.	CASSLRVLNANSPLHF	TGTGCCAGCAGTTTACGAGTCCTAAACGCTAATTCACCCCTCCACTTT
TRBV6-5	.	TRBJ1-2	TRBD1	CASTQGGTGDYGYTF	TGTGCCAGCACCCAGGGGGGGACAGGGGACTATGGCTACACCTTC
TRBV28	.	TRBJ2-2	TRBD1	CASSLTGDNGELFF	TGTGCCAGCAGTTTGACAGGGGATAACGGGGAGCTGTTTTTT
TRBV24-1	.	TRBJ1-1	.	CATKQPEAFF	TGTGCCACCAAACAGCCTGAAGCTTTCTTT
TRBV10-1	.	TRBJ2-2	TRBD2	CASGRGGNTGELFF	TGCGCCAGCGGGAGGGGTGGAAACACCGGGGAGCTGTTTTTT
TRBV11-2	.	TRBJ1-3	TRBD1	CASSLRPGQGLSSGNTIYF	TGTGCCAGCAGCTTAAGGCCGGGACAGGGGCTAAGCTCTGGAAACACCATATATTTT
TRBV5-1	.	TRBJ1-1	TRBD1	CASSSVQGAYMNTEAFF	TGCGCCAGCAGCAGCGTACAGGGGGCATACATGAACACTGAAGCTTTCTTT
TRBV24-1	.	TRBJ2-5	.	CATSDSAGPGTQYF	TGTGCCACCAGTGATTCCGCGGGGCCAGGGACCCAGTACTTC
TRBV6-5	.	TRBJ1-2	TRBD1	CASSKQGANYGYTF	TGTGCCAGCAGCAAGCAGGGGGCTAACTATGGCTACACCTTC
TRBV25-1	.	TRBJ1-6	.	CASTYNSPLHF	TGTGCCAGCACTTATAATTCACCCCTCCACTTT
TRBV2	.	TRBJ2-3	.	CASGEGGSTDTQYF	TGTGCCAGTGGGGAGGGGGGTAGCACAGATACGCAGTATTTT
TRBV3-1/TRBV3-2	once	TRBJ2-3	TRBD2	CASSQGLAGGHTQYF	TGTGCCAGCAGCCAGGGACTAGCGGGGGGTCATACGCAGTATTTT
TRBV7-6	.	TRBJ2-5	.	CASSYRDLETQYF	TGTGCCAGCAGCTACAGGGATTTGGAGACCCAGTACTTC
TRBV9	.	TRBJ2-1	.	CASSPTSGSTYNEQFF	TGTGCCAGCAGCCCGACCTCAGGGTCCACCTACAATGAGCAGTTCTTC
TRBV15	.	TRBJ2-2	.	CATSRRSSNTGELFF	TGTGCCACCAGCAGACGGAGCTCAAACACCGGGGAGCTGTTTTTT
TRBV5-6	.	TRBJ2-1	TRBD2	CASSSFSGGAAPYNEQFF	TGTGCCAGCAGCTCTTTTAGCGGGGGGGCGGCCCCCTACAATGAGCAGTTCTTC
TRBV19	once	TRBJ1-5	TRBD1	CASSIFQGDQPQHF	TGTGCCAGTAGTATATTCCAGGGGGATCAGCCCCAGCATTTT
TRBV11-2	.	TRBJ2-1	TRBD2	CASSLELAGGNEQFF	TGTGCCAGCAGCTTAGAACTAGCGGGGGGAAATGAGCAGTTCTTC
TRBV19	.	TRBJ1-1	.	CASSAEPGGLNTEAFF	TGTGCCAGTAGTGCAGAGCCCGGAGGCCTGAACACTGAAGCTTTCTTT
TRBV28	.	TRBJ2-7	TRBD1	CASSSVMLKTGIKPYEQYF	TGTGCCAGCAGTTCCGTCATGTTAAAGACAGGGATTAAACCCTACGAGCAGTACTTC
TRBV24-1	.	TRBJ2-1	.	CATSDARQGNEQFF	TGTGCCACCAGTGATGCCCGCCAGGGCAATGAGCAGTTCTTC
TRBV9	.	TRBJ2-1	TRBD1	CASGTGSQFF	TGTGCCAGCGGGACAGGAAGCCAGTTCTTC
TRBV6-5	.	TRBJ1-4	TRBD1	CASSWTGAPHEKLFF	TGTGCCAGCAGTTGGACAGGGGCCCCTCACGAAAAACTGTTTTTT
TRBV9	.	TRBJ2-3	.	CASSPDPGGRDTQYF	TGTGCCAGCAGCCCTGATCCCGGGGGTAGGGATACGCAGTATTTT
TRBV14	.	TRBJ2-1	.	CASSQDGGNNEQFF	TGTGCCAGCAGCCAAGACGGGGGTAACAATGAGCAGTTCTTC
TRBV6-6	.	TRBJ1-5	.	CASSYPGRMSNQPQHF	TGTGCCAGCAGTTACCCCGGCAGGATGAGCAATCAGCCCCAGCATTTT
TRBV2	.	TRBJ1-1	TRBD1	CASQVTGDYEAFF	TGTGCCAGCCAGGTGACAGGGGACTATGAAGCTTTCTTT
TRBV12-3/TRBV12-4	.	TRBJ1-1	TRBD1	CASSLQGATEAFF	TGTGCCAGCAGTCTACAGGGGGCCACTGAAGCTTTCTTT
TRBV14	.	TRBJ1-4	TRBD1	CASSQDPSDRGNNEKLFF	TGTGCCAGCAGCCAAGATCCCTCGGACAGGGGTAATAATGAAAAACTGTTTTTT
TRBV19	.	TRBJ1-2	TRBD1	CASSMSGQGVYGYTF	TGTGCCAGTAGTATGTCGGGACAGGGAGTATATGGCTACACCTTC
TRBV3-1/TRBV3-2	.	TRBJ2-1	TRBD2	CASSRTSDEQFF	TGTGCCAGCAGCAGGACTAGCGATGAGCAGTTCTTC
TRBV7-6	many	TRBJ2-1	.	CASSFNGGPPNNEQFF	TGTGCCAGCAGCTTCAACGGGGGGCCCCCTAACAATGAGCAGTTCTTC
TRBV6-4	.	TRBJ2-3	TRBD2	CASSDSAGGPDTQYF	TGTGCCAGCAGTGACTCTGCGGGGGGGCCAGATACGCAGTATTTT
TRBV28	.	TRBJ1-3	.	CASRGAGGAGGNTIYF	TGTGCCAGCAGGGGCGCCGGGGGGGCTGGTGGAAACACCATATATTTT
TRBV29-1	once	TRBJ1-2	.	CSVEEQPSYGYTF	TGCAGCGTTGAAGAACAGCCCAGCTATGGCTACACCTTC
TRBV5-1	.	TRBJ1-2	TRBD1	CASSPQTGDGYTF	TGCGCCAGCTCCCCTCAGACAGGGGATGGCTACACCTTC
TRBV6-6	.	TRBJ2-1	.	CASSYLLGDAENEQFF	TGTGCCAGCAGTTACCTCCTCGGGGATGCGGAAAATGAGCAGTTCTTC
TRBV3-1/TRBV3-2	.	TRBJ2-1	TRBD2	CASSPRSSGGANEQFF	TGTGCCAGCAGTCCCCGTAGTAGCGGGGGGGCCAATGAGCAGTTCTTC
TRBV2	.	TRBJ2-1	.	CASSYGGYEQFF	TGTGCCAGCAGCTACGGAGGGTATGAGCAGTTCTTC
TRBV10-3	.	TRBJ2-5	TRBD2	CAIKPSGGPQETQYF	TGTGCCATCAAACCTAGCGGGGGGCCCCAAGAGACCCAGTACTTC
TRBV28	.	TRBJ1-6	.	CASSLPTESDSPLHF	TGTGCCAGCAGTTTACCGACAGAATCGGATTCACCCCTCCACTTT